This T cell receptor (beta chain) was recorded in a study of T-cell reconstitution after alpha-beta-depleted transplantation in children. This clonotype occurred many times. The TCRbeta library incorporated unique molecular identifiers. TCRdb reprocessed the PCR reads with MiXCR, giving one entry per CDR3 protein. The data contain more than 200,000 distinct CDR3 sequences, around 8.9% of them singletons. The CDR3 is made up of 15 amino acids. Germline trimming cut 10 bases from V and 6 bases from J; bases unmatched to any gene: 11. Germline V CDR1 and CDR2: WSHSY, SAAADI. The rearrangement joins TRBV10-2 to TRBJ2-7; the match to TRBD2 covers 14 bases. The sequencing used PBMCs from the stem cell graft donor, collected from the stem cell graft. The receptor comes from a human donor who donated a stem cell graft to a child with SCID. The CDR3 nucleotides are TGCGCCACCTCGACTAGCGGGGGGGTTTCGGGCGAGCAGTACTTC. Protein: CATSTSGGVSGEQYF.